This record looks at one TCR beta chain sequence and its context. The sample originates from a study of blood T cell repertoires in COVID-19. The CDR3 sequence is 18 residues long. Trimming took 2 bases from V and 5 from J; bases not matched to a gene: 11. Germline V gene lookup returns CDR1 SGHTA and CDR2 FQGTGA. Data came from immunoSEQ multiplex PCR; TCRdb stores just in-frame clones and leaves some out. Of 50,000 to 60,000 clones in the sample, 90% were seen once. The sequence was obtained from a man in his forties with acute or convalescent COVID-19. The chain links TRBV7-3 to TRBJ2-5; 13 positions agree with TRBD2. The sample was peripheral blood. The CDR3 DNA sequence: TGTGCCAGCAGCTTAGGCGCCCGGACTAGCGGGAGTGTTGAGACCCAGTACTTC. Translating it yields CASSLGARTSGSVETQYF.